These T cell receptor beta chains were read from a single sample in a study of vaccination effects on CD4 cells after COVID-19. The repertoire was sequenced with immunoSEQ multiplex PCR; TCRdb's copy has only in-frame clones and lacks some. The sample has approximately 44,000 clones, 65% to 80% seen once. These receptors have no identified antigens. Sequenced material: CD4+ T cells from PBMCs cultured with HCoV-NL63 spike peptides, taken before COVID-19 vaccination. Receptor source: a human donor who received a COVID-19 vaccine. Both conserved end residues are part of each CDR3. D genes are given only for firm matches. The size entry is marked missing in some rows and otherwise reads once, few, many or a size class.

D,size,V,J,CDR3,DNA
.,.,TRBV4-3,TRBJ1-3,CASSQGTVLGNTIYF,TGCGCCAGCAGCCAAGGAACAGTCCTTGGAAACACCATATATTTT
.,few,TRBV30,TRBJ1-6,CASQGGSYNSPLHF,TGTGCCTCCCAGGGAGGGTCCTATAATTCACCCCTCCACTTT
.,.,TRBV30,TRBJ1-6,CAWNEGGGHNSPLHF,TGTGCCTGGAATGAGGGTGGGGGACATAATTCACCCCTCCACTTT
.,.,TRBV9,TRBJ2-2,CASSVRTGWAGELFF,TGTGCCAGCAGCGTAAGAACAGGGTGGGCCGGGGAGCTGTTTTTT
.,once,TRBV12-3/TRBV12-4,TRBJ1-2,CASSGTLYGYTF,TGTGCCAGCAGCGGGACACTGTATGGCTACACCTTC
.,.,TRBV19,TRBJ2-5,CATTSGRGKETQYF,TGTGCCACCACCTCTGGTCGGGGGAAGGAGACCCAGTACTTC
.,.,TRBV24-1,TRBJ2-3,CATSDNRDRDTQYF,TGTGCCACCAGTGATAACAGGGATAGAGATACGCAGTATTTT
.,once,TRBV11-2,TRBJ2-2,CASTGRGSAVTGELFF,TGTGCCAGCACCGGCCGGGGGTCCGCGGTCACCGGGGAGCTGTTTTTT
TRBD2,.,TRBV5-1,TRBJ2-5,CASSSERGVLSETQYF,TGCGCCAGCAGCTCAGAGCGGGGGGTTTTATCAGAGACCCAGTACTTC
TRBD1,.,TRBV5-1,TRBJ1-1,CASSPGQIMNTEAFF,TGCGCCAGCAGCCCGGGACAGATAATGAACACTGAAGCTTTCTTT
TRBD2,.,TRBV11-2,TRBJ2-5,CASSLFGRAQRGPSGTQYF,TGTGCCAGCAGCTTATTTGGGAGGGCACAGCGGGGCCCCTCTGGGACCCAGTACTTC
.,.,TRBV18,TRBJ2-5,CASSPPNRRTQETQYF,TGTGCCAGCTCACCACCAAACAGGCGAACTCAAGAGACCCAGTACTTC
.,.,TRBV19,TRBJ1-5,CASSPIWTSNQPQHF,TGTGCCAGTAGTCCCATATGGACTAGCAATCAGCCCCAGCATTTT
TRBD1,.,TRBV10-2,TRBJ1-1,CASSEQTGKTEAFF,TGCGCCAGCAGTGAGCAGACAGGGAAGACTGAAGCTTTCTTT
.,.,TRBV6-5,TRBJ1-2,CASSYSSNYGYTF,TGTGCCAGCAGTTACTCCTCTAACTATGGCTACACCTTC
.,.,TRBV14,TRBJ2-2,CASSQIMVAGELFF,TGTGCCAGCAGCCAAATCATGGTCGCCGGGGAGCTGTTTTTT
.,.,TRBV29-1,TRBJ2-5,CSVVGLGETQYF,TGCAGCGTTGTAGGGCTGGGGGAGACCCAGTACTTC
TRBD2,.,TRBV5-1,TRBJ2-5,CASSWAGTSGEQETQYF,TGCGCCAGCAGCTGGGCCGGGACTAGCGGGGAGCAAGAGACCCAGTACTTC
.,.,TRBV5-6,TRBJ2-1,CASSLSMTQIYNEQFF,TGTGCCAGCAGCTTGTCTATGACACAGATTTACAATGAGCAGTTCTTC
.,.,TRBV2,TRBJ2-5,CASSGGWQETQYF,TGTGCCAGCAGTGGAGGATGGCAAGAGACCCAGTACTTC
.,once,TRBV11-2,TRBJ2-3,CASSVGVTDTQYF,TGTGCCAGCAGCGTGGGGGTGACAGATACGCAGTATTTT
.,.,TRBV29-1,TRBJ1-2,CSVDFRGYGYTF,TGCAGCGTTGATTTCAGGGGCTATGGCTACACCTTC
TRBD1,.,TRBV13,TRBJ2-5,CASSSQGTGKETQYF,TGTGCCAGCAGCTCACAAGGGACAGGAAAAGAGACCCAGTACTTC
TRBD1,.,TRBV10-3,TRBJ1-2,CAIRGDRPFRNYGYTF,TGTGCCATAAGGGGGGACAGACCGTTTAGGAACTATGGCTACACCTTC
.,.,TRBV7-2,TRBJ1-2,CASSLEGSLLSGYTF,TGTGCCAGCAGCTTAGAGGGCAGCCTTTTATCTGGCTACACCTTC